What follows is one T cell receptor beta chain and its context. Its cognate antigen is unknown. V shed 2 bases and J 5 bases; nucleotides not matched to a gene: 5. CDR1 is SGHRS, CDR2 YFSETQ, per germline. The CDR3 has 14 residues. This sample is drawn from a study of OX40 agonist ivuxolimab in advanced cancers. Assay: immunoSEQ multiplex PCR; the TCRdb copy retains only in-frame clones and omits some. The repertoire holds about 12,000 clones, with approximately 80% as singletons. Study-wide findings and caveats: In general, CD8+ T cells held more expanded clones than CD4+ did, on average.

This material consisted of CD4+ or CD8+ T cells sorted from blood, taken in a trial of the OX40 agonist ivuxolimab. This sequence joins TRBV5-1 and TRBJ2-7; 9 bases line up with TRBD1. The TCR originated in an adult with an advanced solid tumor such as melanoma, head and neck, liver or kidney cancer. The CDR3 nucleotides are TGCGCCAGCAGCTTAAGACAGGGGGAACACGAGCAGTACTTC. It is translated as CASSLRQGEHEQYF.